One sample yielded the 8 T cell receptor beta chains listed below, sequenced in a study of blood T cell repertoires in COVID-19. Libraries were prepared by immunoSEQ multiplex PCR; TCRdb keeps only in-frame clonotypes and omits some of them. The table records tens of thousands of clones, 88% of them present only once. The sequencing sample was made of peripheral blood. Receptors originate from a human donor in a cohort sampled during active COVID-19.

The chain couples TRBV12-3 or TRBV12-4 to TRBJ1-2; D unclear. The CDR3 runs to 13 residues. Trimming cost V 2 bases and J 5 bases, with 9 bases left between them. CDR3 loop: CASSLNRSYGYTF. The CDR3, as DNA: TGTGCCAGCAGTTTAAATAGGAGTTATGGCTACACCTTC.

A few counts support this clone. V gene TRBV27 combines with J gene TRBJ2-2, with 8 bases matching TRBD1. CDR3 length equals 16 residues. CDR1 is MNHEY and CDR2 is SMNVEV in the germline V gene (reference sequence). V gave up 5 bases and J gave up 6 bases; unmatched junction bases: 11. CDR3 nucleotides: TGTGCCAGCAGTGCCGACAGGGGCGTATATTCCGGGGAGCTGTTTTTT. It yields the protein CASSADRGVYSGELFF.

The chain employs TRBV27 and TRBJ1-1; maybe TRBD1 (5 bases). The ends were cut back, 2 bases at V and 8 bases at J, with 18 bases in the middle. From germline, CDR1 is MNHEY and CDR2 SMNVEV (reference sequence). CDR3 size: 15 residues. CDR3 sequence: CASSLGIGGTGEAFF. CDR3 sequence (DNA): TGTGCCAGCAGTTTAGGGATCGGAGGGACTGGGGAAGCTTTCTTT.

The V and J genes are TRBV30 and TRBJ1-4, with D possibly TRBD1 on 5 matching bases. V was cut by 1 base and J by 8 bases, with 14 bases left in between. The CDR3 covers 14 residues. CDR1 and CDR2 from the germline V gene are GTSNPN and SVGIG (reference sequence). DNA for the CDR3: TGTGCCTGGAGTGGGGGCCGCGGAACAGAAAAACTGTTTTTT. Its protein is CAWSGGRGTEKLFF.

In DNA, the CDR3 is TGTGCCAGCAACGGGGACAGACGCGCCTCTGGGGCCAACGTCCTGACTTTC. Amino acids: CASNGDRRASGANVLTF. V and J are TRBV2 and TRBJ2-6; TRBD1 matches 7 bases. CDR3 size: 17 residues. V was clipped by 7 bases and J by 0 bases; unmatched bases: 9. Germline V gene data show CDR1 as SNHLY and CDR2 as FYNNEI.

This clone was seen only a few times. The gene calls are TRBV27 and TRBJ1-6, with D perhaps TRBD1 (6 bases). V was clipped by 3 bases and J by 6 bases, with 15 bases between them. Germline V gene data show CDR1 as MNHEY and CDR2 as SMNVEV (reference sequence). This CDR3 contains 16 residues. CDR3 DNA: TGTGCCAGCAGTTTTACAGGGATTCTCTCTAATTCACCCCTCCACTTT. It specifies CASSFTGILSNSPLHF.

The chain carries TRBV9 and TRBJ2-1, with TRBD1 identical over 7 bases. This CDR3 is built from 15 residues. In germline, CDR1 is SGDLS, CDR2 YYNGEE. Trimming cost V 4 bases and J 2 bases; bases outside gene matches: 6. This CDR3 reads CASSKDRVTYNEQFF. CDR3 DNA sequence: TGTGCCAGCAGCAAAGACAGGGTAACCTACAATGAGCAGTTCTTC.

The count of this clone is one. The V call is TRBV18, the J call TRBJ1-1; unclear D gene. The germline gives CDR1 KGHSH, CDR2 LQKENI. This CDR3 spans 15 amino acids. The V end was cut by 2 bases, the J end by 4 bases, with 14 bases between. In nucleotides, the CDR3 is TGTGCCAGCTCACCAGGGCAGGACTGGGCCACTGAAGCTTTCTTT. Translation: CASSPGQDWATEAFF. The variable domain in full, completed from reference TRBV18 and TRBJ1-1, reads NAGVMQNPRHLVRRRGQEARLRCSPMKGHSHVYWYRQLPEEGLKFMVYLQKENIIDESGMPKERFSAEFPKEGPSILRIQQVVRGDSAAYFCASSPGQDWATEAFFGQGTRLTVV.